One sample yielded the 4 T cell receptor beta chains listed below, sequenced in a study of blood T cell repertoires in COVID-19. Profiling relied on immunoSEQ multiplex PCR, and the TCRdb table lists in-frame clones only, not all of them. The sample shows over 85,000 clones, around nine tenths of them seen only once. Sequencing input: peripheral blood. These receptors originate from a man in his forties or fifties with active or convalescent COVID-19.

The chain combines TRBV6-5 with TRBJ2-1; possible D gene TRBD2, 5 bases. The CDR3 has 14 amino acids. The V gene's germline CDR1 is MNHEY and CDR2 SVGAGI. Trimming cost V 1 base and J 8 bases, with 12 bases left between them. The CDR3 spells CASSYLAEDYEQFF. In DNA form, the CDR3 reads TGTGCCAGCAGTTACTTGGCCGAGGACTATGAGCAGTTCTTC.

The chain employs TRBV7-2 and TRBJ1-1, with D possibly TRBD1 on 6 matching bases. Between the trimmed V and J ends, which lost 4 bases and 4 bases, there was a span of 10 bases. This CDR3 region has 13 residues. CDR1 is SGHTA, CDR2 FQGNSA, per germline. The CDR3 reads CASSWSGATEAFF. CDR3 sequence (DNA): TGTGCCAGCAGCTGGTCAGGGGCCACTGAAGCTTTCTTT.

V usage is TRBV6-5 and J usage is TRBJ1-1; D gene uncertain. Germline values: CDR1 MNHEY, CDR2 SVGAGI. V was trimmed by 7 bases and J by 3 bases, leaving 15 bases between them. The CDR3 runs to 14 residues. The CDR3 DNA follows: TGTGCCAGCACAGACCCTTGGGGAGACACTGAAGCTTTCTTT. It specifies CASTDPWGDTEAFF.

This clone has just one count. This chain joins TRBV13 and TRBJ2-5, with 7 bases identical to TRBD1. Trimming took 3 bases from V and 3 from J; bases not matched to a gene: 4. The CDR3 totals 14 residues. Per germline, CDR1 PRHDT and CDR2 FYEKMQ (reference sequence). CDR3 region: CASSFKTGKETQYF. In DNA, the CDR3 is TGTGCCAGCAGCTTTAAGACAGGGAAAGAGACCCAGTACTTC.